Included here is one T cell receptor (beta chain) sequence, with context. The data derive from a study of graft-versus-host responses after intestinal transplantation. Each mixed lymphocyte reaction held 200,000 CFSE-labeled responders and 200,000 irradiated violet-dye-labeled stimulators. Study results and caveats: Some GvH clones appeared in ileal mucosa or blood before recipient bone marrow.

Clones were sequenced by immunoSEQ multiplex PCR, and TCRdb holds only the in-frame ones, with some missing. The sample records under 20,000 clones, 38% being singletons. Per the germline V gene, CDR1 is MGHRA and CDR2 is YSYEKL. Trimming shortened V by 6 bases and J by 0 bases, and 15 bases separated the two germline ends. This CDR3 region has 15 residues. V is TRBV4-1 and J is TRBJ2-7; D may correspond to TRBD1 or TRBD2 (5 bases each). The sequenced sample was alloreactive CD8+ T cells from a mixed lymphocyte reaction culture, obtained before intestinal transplant. Specified subset: CFSE-low proliferating T cells sorted from roughly six-day pre-transplant mixed lymphocyte reaction (GvH or HvG direction). The receptor's source is a human patient who received an intestinal transplant. The CDR3 loop is CASSPGPRSSYEQYF. Written as DNA, the CDR3 is TGCGCCAGCAGTCCGGGGCCCCGAAGCTCCTACGAGCAGTACTTC.